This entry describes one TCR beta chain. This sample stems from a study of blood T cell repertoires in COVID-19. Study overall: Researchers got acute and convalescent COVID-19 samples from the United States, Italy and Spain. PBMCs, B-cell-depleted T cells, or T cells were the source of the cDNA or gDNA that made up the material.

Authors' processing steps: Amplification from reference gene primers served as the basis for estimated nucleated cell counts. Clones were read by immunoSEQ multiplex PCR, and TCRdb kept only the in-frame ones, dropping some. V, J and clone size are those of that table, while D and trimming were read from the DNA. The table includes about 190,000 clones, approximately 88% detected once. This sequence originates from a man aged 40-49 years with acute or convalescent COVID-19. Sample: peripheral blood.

CDR3 bases: TGTGCCAGCAGCCTGACAGGGGGATCGGGCAAAAACATTCAGTACTTC. It specifies CASSLTGGSGKNIQYF. The chain joins TRBV7-2 to TRBJ2-4; 9 nucleotides line up with TRBD1. J gave up 3 bases and V 5 bases, and 8 bases lay outside the gene matches. This CDR3 has 16 amino acids. CDR1 and CDR2 (germline): SGHTA, FQGNSA.